The clone carrying this T cell receptor (beta chain) was seen only once. What it binds is not known. This CDR3 region has 13 residues. CDR1 MDHEN and CDR2 SYDVKM come from the germline V gene. Trimming pared 5 bases from V and 1 base from J, leaving 9 bases between. This entry belongs to a study of cytomegalovirus exposure and HLA in healthy donors. Study background: According to later analysis, the same platform produced the 120 validation and about 630 first-cohort repertoires. Points from the study as a whole: Cytomegalovirus association was listed for roughly 160 TCR beta chains. Subsequent analysis showed first-cohort TCR clusters tending to co-occur in around 110 validation repertoires. In vitro data verified a few CMV-associated chains as specific for CMV antigens.

Using immunoSEQ multiplex PCR, the repertoire was profiled, and TCRdb retains in-frame clones only, with some absent. The sample consists of fewer than 150,000 clones, almost 90% of them appearing once. J is TRBJ2-7 and V is TRBV28; D not certain. This sequence originates from a woman between 18 and 30 years old in good health and CMV-seropositive. Sequenced sample: PBMCs. The CDR3, as DNA: TGTGCCAGCAGTCTGAGTAGTTCCTACGAGCAGTACTTC. Protein sequence: CASSLSSSYEQYF.